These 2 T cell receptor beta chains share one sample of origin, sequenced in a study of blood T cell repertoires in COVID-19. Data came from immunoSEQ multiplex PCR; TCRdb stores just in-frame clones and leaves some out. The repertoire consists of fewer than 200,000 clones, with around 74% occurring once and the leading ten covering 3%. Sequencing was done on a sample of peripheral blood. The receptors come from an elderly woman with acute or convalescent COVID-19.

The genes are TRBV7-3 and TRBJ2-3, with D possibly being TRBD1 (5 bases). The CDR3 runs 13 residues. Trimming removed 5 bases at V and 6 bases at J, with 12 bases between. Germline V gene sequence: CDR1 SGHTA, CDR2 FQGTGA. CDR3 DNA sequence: TGTGCCAGCAGCGAAGTGGGGCTTGATACGCAGTATTTT. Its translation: CASSEVGLDTQYF.

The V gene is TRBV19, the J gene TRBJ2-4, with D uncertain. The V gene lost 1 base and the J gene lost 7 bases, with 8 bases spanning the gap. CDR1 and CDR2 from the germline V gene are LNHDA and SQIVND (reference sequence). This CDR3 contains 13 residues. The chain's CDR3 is CASSIGQRNIQYF. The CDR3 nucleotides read TGTGCCAGTAGTATAGGCCAGAGGAACATTCAGTACTTC.